Below, 17 T cell receptor beta chains from the same sample are listed, as sequenced in a study of T cell changes during pregnancy in multiple sclerosis. Clones were sequenced by immunoSEQ multiplex PCR, and TCRdb holds only the in-frame ones, with some missing. The data contain about 40,000 clones, approximately 90% of them singletons. The material was CD4+ T cells from peripheral blood mononuclear cells, obtained before pregnancy. The receptors stem from a female donor with multiple sclerosis, enrolled in a pregnancy study.

This clone was observed a single time. The chain joins TRBV5-1 to TRBJ2-7; tentatively, D is TRBD2 (5 bases). Germline lookup yields CDR1 SGHRS and CDR2 YFSETQ. Trimming pared 3 bases from V and 4 bases from J, leaving 11 bases between. This CDR3 region has 13 residues. The CDR3 DNA is TGCGCCAGCAGCTGGGAAGGGAGTTACGAGCAGTACTTC. Its translation is CASSWEGSYEQYF.

V is TRBV5-1 and J is TRBJ2-3; D unresolved. V was shortened by 0 bases and J by 0 bases, with 8 bases between the two germline ends. This CDR3 has 15 residues. CDR1 and CDR2 from the germline V gene are SGHRS and YFSETQ. CDR3 in DNA: TGCGCCAGCAGCTTGGCCTCAGGAAGCACAGATACGCAGTATTTT. It yields the protein CASSLASGSTDTQYF.

The CDR3 DNA reads as TGTGCCAGCAGCCAAAGGACCTTTACGACAGGGGTCGACACAGATACGCAGTATTTT. This codes for CASSQRTFTTGVDTDTQYF. The V and J genes are TRBV14 and TRBJ2-3; 8 bases match TRBD1. Per the germline V gene, CDR1 is SGHDN and CDR2 is FVKESK. After removal of 2 bases from V and 2 bases from J, the junction contained 15 bases not matched to a gene. The CDR3 covers 19 residues.

The chain has TRBV5-1 and TRBJ2-7; the match to TRBD1 covers 12 bases. The length of the CDR3 is 16 residues. V lost 0 bases to trimming and J lost 4 bases; unmatched junction nucleotides: 5. From germline, CDR1 is SGHRS and CDR2 YFSETQ. For the CDR3, the DNA is TGCGCCAGCAGCTTGGATGGGACAGGGGGCGGGTACGAGCAGTACTTC. Protein product: CASSLDGTGGGYEQYF.

This chain uses TRBV11-2 with TRBJ2-7; the D is unclear. The CDR3 is made up of 15 amino acids. The germline gives CDR1 SGHAT, CDR2 FQNNGV. V lost 0 bases and J 6 bases, leaving 15 bases between the germline ends. In nucleotides, the CDR3 is TGTGCCAGCAGCTTAGATAGAACATCCACGGGCGAGCAGTACTTC. Residues: CASSLDRTSTGEQYF.

The chain uses TRBV6-5 and TRBJ2-3; D is ambiguous. V was clipped by 2 bases and J by 0 bases, with 12 bases between them. There are 16 residues in the CDR3. The germline V gene encodes CDR1 MNHEY and CDR2 SVGAGI. This CDR3 reads CASSYGILGSTDTQYF. Written as DNA, the CDR3 is TGTGCCAGCAGTTACGGTATACTCGGGAGCACAGATACGCAGTATTTT.

The rearrangement links TRBV6-1 to TRBJ2-5; 9 nucleotides line up with TRBD1. Unmatched junction bases numbered 7, after V lost 1 base and J lost 1 base. CDR1 MNHNS and CDR2 SASEGT come from the germline V gene. There are 17 residues in the CDR3. The CDR3 DNA follows: TGTGCCAGCAGTGAAGAGGGGGACAGGGTCTTCCAAGAGACCCAGTACTTC. Protein product: CASSEEGDRVFQETQYF.

This chain connects TRBV19 to TRBJ2-1; TRBD2 matches at 10 bases. The germline CDR1 and CDR2 sequences are LNHDA and SQIVND (reference sequence). The J segment lost 5 bases and the V segment lost 4 bases, leaving 8 bases of the junction unmatched. The CDR3 totals 16 residues. CDR3 sequence (DNA): TGTGCCAGTAGTAAAGAGCTAGCGGGAGCAAACAATGAGCAGTTCTTC. It codes for CASSKELAGANNEQFF.

The sample holds one count of this clone. The J gene is TRBJ1-5, the V gene TRBV6-5; TRBD1 might be the D (6 bases). The CDR3 is 15 residues long. Deletions cut 6 bases from V and 0 bases from J, with 12 bases between. Germline loops: CDR1 MNHEY, CDR2 SVGAGI. The CDR3 here is CASSRTAYSNQPQHF. Here the CDR3 DNA reads TGTGCCAGCAGCCGGACAGCTTATAGCAATCAGCCCCAGCATTTT.

The chain uses TRBV4-2 and TRBJ2-3, with 12 bases aligning to TRBD2. CDR1 is LGHNA, CDR2 YNFKEQ, per germline. The V segment lost 1 base and the J segment 8 bases; nucleotides outside the gene matches: 7. CDR3 size: 16 residues. The CDR3 nucleotides are TGTGCCAGCAGCCAAGTAGGGCTAGCGGGAGGGGGTACGCAGTATTTT. Translation: CASSQVGLAGGGTQYF.

As to this clone: One end of the junction fails to match germline, which may point to a read error. Different DNA sequences within this sample yield the same CDR3. The chain has TRBV6-6 and TRBJ2-1, with D perhaps matching TRBD1 (6 bases). Per the germline V gene, CDR1 is MNHNY and CDR2 is SVGAGI (reference sequence). CDR3 length: 13 amino acids. CDR3: CASSLTGYNEQFF. In DNA form, the CDR3 reads TGTGCTAGCAGCCTGACAGGCTACAATGAGCAGTTCTTC.

The chain is built from TRBV20-1 and TRBJ1-1; TRBD1 matches 7 bases. This CDR3 is 11 amino acids long. J gave up 11 bases and V 5 bases, and 8 bases lay outside the gene matches. CDR1 is DFQATT, CDR2 SNEGSKA, per germline (reference sequence). CDR3 coding DNA: TGCAGTGCTCCCGAGGAAGGGGGCGCTTTCTTT. Amino acids: CSAPEEGGAFF.

V and J are TRBV19 and TRBJ2-1; the match to TRBD2 covers 11 bases. CDR1 and CDR2 (germline): LNHDA, SQIVND (reference sequence). CDR3 length: 16 residues. The trim removed 3 bases at V and 7 bases at J, leaving 8 bases unmatched. The CDR3 DNA reads as TGTGCCAGTAGTATTTATACTAGCGGGAGTTATAATGAGCAGTTCTTC. It is translated as CASSIYTSGSYNEQFF. The complete variable domain, with remaining parts taken from reference TRBV19 and TRBJ2-1, reads DGGITQSPKYLFRKEGQNVTLSCEQNLNHDAMYWYRQDPGQGLRLIYYSQIVNDFQKGDIAEGYSVSREKKESFPLTVTSAQKNPTAFYLCASSIYTSGSYNEQFFGPGTRLTVL.

The genes are TRBV6-1 and TRBJ1-1; D gene unclear. The CDR3 extends over 11 amino acids. Trimming removed 4 bases at V and 7 bases at J, with 7 bases between. The germline CDR1 and CDR2 sequences are MNHNS and SASEGT. CDR3 DNA: TGTGCCAGCAGTGGGCAGTATGAAGCTTTCTTT. The encoded protein is CASSGQYEAFF.

The chain uses TRBV15 and TRBJ2-2; 9 bases are shared with TRBD2. With V trimmed by 2 bases and J by 7 bases, 17 bases remained unmatched. The germline CDR1 and CDR2 sequences are LNHNV and YYDKDF (reference sequence). There are 19 residues in the CDR3. CDR3 sequence (DNA): TGTGCCACCAGCAGATCTCGGCGGTCCGGGACTAGCCCCGACGGGGAGCTGTTTTTT. It specifies CATSRSRRSGTSPDGELFF.

The chain is built from TRBV28 and TRBJ2-1; 7 bases fit TRBD2. CDR3 length: 18 amino acids. V shed 2 bases, J shed 10 bases, and the junction held 20 bases outside the gene matches. Per the germline V gene, CDR1 is MDHEN and CDR2 is SYDVKM. The CDR3 spells CASSLRRFFGGRGREQFF. As DNA, the CDR3 is TGTGCCAGCAGTTTACGTCGATTTTTTGGCGGGAGAGGGCGGGAGCAGTTCTTC.

The rearrangement joins TRBV7-2 to TRBJ2-1; the match to TRBD1 covers 7 bases. Germline V CDR1 and CDR2: SGHTA, FQGNSA. V trimming: 2 bases; J trimming: 0 bases; junction bases outside the gene matches: 13. The CDR3 totals 19 residues. The CDR3: CASSLIVTGRPSSYNEQFF. The DNA of the CDR3 is TGTGCCAGCAGCTTAATTGTGACAGGGCGACCCAGCTCCTACAATGAGCAGTTCTTC.